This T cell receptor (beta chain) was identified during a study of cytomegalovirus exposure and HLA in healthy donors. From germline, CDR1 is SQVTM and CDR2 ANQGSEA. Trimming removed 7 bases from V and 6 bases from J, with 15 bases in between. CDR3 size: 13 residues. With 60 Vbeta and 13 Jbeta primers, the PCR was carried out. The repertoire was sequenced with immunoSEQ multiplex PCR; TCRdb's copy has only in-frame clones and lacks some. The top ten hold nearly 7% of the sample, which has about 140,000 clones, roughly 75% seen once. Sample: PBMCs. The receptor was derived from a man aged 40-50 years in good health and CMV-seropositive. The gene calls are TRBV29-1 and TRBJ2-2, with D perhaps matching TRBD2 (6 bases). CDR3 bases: TGCAGCGCGTACTTAGCGGCGTCCGGGGAGCTGTTTTTT. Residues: CSAYLAASGELFF.